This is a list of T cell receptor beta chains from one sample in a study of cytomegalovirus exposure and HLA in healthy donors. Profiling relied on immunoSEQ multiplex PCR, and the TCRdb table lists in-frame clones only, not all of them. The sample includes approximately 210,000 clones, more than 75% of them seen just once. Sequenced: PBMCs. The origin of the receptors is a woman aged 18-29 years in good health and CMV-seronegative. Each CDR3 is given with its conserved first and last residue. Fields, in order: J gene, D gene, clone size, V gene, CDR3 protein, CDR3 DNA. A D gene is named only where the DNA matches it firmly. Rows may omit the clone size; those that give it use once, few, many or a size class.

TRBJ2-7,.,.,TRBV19,CARKGRDWGYYEQYF,TGTGCCCGAAAGGGAAGGGACTGGGGCTACTACGAGCAGTACTTC
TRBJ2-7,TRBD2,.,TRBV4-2,CASSPEGGGVVYEQYF,TGTGCCAGCAGTCCGGAGGGTGGGGGGGTCGTGTACGAGCAGTACTTC
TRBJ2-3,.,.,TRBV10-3,CAISEVRLSGTQYF,TGTGCCATCAGTGAGGTCCGACTGTCCGGTACGCAGTATTTT
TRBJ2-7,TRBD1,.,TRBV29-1,CSVSSNRGIDEQYF,TGCAGCGTCTCATCAAACAGGGGGATCGACGAGCAGTACTTC
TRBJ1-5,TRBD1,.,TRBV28,CASLQGGSNQPQHF,TGTGCCAGTTTACAGGGGGGTAGCAATCAGCCCCAGCATTTT
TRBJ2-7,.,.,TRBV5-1,CASSPGAAATYEQYF,TGCGCCAGCAGCCCTGGGGCCGCGGCTACCTACGAGCAGTACTTC
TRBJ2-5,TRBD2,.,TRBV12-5,CASGSSLAVIQETQYF,TGTGCTAGTGGTTCGTCCCTAGCGGTGATCCAAGAGACCCAGTACTTC
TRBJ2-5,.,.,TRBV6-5,CASSLSGRGGETQYF,TGTGCCAGCAGTCTCTCGGGTAGGGGTGGGGAGACCCAGTACTTC
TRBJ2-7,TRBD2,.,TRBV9,CASSVESSGGFYEQYF,TGTGCCAGCAGCGTAGAGTCTAGCGGGGGCTTCTACGAGCAGTACTTC
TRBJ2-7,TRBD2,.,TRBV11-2,CASSLVPGGGAYEQYF,TGTGCCAGCAGCTTAGTTCCCGGCGGGGGGGCCTACGAGCAGTACTTC
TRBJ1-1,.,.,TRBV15,CATSRGQYTEAFF,TGTGCCACCAGCAGAGGACAGTACACTGAAGCTTTCTTT
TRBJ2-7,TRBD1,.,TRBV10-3,CAIKPRGQGAGEQYF,TGTGCCATCAAACCACGGGGACAGGGGGCAGGCGAGCAGTACTTC
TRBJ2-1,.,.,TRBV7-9,CASSLALLGRANEQFF,TGTGCCAGCAGCTTAGCGTTACTAGGACGTGCCAATGAGCAGTTCTTC
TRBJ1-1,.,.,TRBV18,CASSPRRGVTEAFF,TGTGCCAGCTCACCGAGGCGGGGGGTCACTGAAGCTTTCTTT
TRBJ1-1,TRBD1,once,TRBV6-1,CASSRDRVNTEAFF,TGTGCCAGCAGTCGCGACAGGGTGAACACTGAAGCTTTCTTT
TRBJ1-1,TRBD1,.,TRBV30,CAWATTGVTEAFF,TGTGCCTGGGCCACGACAGGGGTCACTGAAGCTTTCTTT
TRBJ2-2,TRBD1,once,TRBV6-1,CASSEMGQGATGELFF,TGTGCCAGCAGTGAAATGGGACAGGGGGCGACCGGGGAGCTGTTTTTT
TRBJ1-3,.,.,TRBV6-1,CASRRERASGNTIYF,TGTGCCAGCAGGCGGGAAAGGGCGTCCGGAAACACCATATATTTT
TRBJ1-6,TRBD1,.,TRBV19,CASTRDRYNSPLHF,TGTGCCAGTACCCGGGACAGATATAATTCACCCCTCCACTTT
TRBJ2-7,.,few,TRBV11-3,CASSLLVSPYEQYF,TGTGCCAGCAGCTTACTGGTCTCTCCCTACGAGCAGTACTTC
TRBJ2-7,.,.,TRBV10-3,CAISGIRDEQYF,TGTGCCATCAGTGGGATTCGGGACGAGCAGTACTTC
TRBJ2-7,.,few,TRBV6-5,CASSDGPPADEQYF,TGTGCCAGCAGTGACGGTCCCCCCGCGGACGAGCAGTACTTC
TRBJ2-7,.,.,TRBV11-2,CASSPPDSYGDEQYF,TGTGCCAGCAGCCCGCCGGACTCATACGGAGACGAGCAGTACTTC
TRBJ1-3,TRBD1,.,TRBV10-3,CAISRGPGQGDGNTIYF,TGTGCCATCAGTAGGGGCCCGGGACAGGGAGATGGAAACACCATATATTTT
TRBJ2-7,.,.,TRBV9,CASSVGAGATYEQYF,TGTGCCAGCAGCGTAGGTGCGGGGGCTACCTACGAGCAGTACTTC
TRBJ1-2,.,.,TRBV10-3,CAISDPIRPGDYGYTF,TGTGCCATCAGTGACCCTATTCGTCCGGGGGACTATGGCTACACCTTC
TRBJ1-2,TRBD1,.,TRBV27,CASSLYSRGRLTGYGYTF,TGTGCCAGCAGTTTATACTCCAGGGGGCGCTTGACGGGCTATGGCTACACCTTC
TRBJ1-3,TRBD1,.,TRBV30,CAWSFPIQGTGNTIYF,TGTGCCTGGAGTTTCCCCATACAGGGGACTGGAAACACCATATATTTT
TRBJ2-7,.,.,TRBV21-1,CASTLRLAGGYEQYF,TGTGCCAGCACTCTCCGACTAGCGGGGGGCTACGAGCAGTACTTC
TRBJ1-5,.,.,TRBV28,CASSLSFRGTRQPQHF,TGTGCCAGCAGTTTATCCTTTAGAGGGACTCGGCAGCCCCAGCATTTT